This TCR beta chain is from a study of neurological immune-mediated disorders. Study outcomes and limitations: HTLV-1-associated myelopathy had the most TCR clonal expansion, whereas multiple sclerosis had the least (lower than in healthy controls).

The CDR3 has 14 amino acids. V shed 10 bases and J 7 bases; nucleotides not matched to a gene: 9. Germline CDR1 reads KGHDR; CDR2 reads SFDVKD. 2 million unsorted PBMCs were stored in RNAlater at -80 °C before RNA extraction. From the 5' RACE reads, TCRdb called clonotypes with MiXCR, one entry per CDR3 protein. The profile shows 35,000 to 40,000 distinct CDR3 sequences, roughly 7% of them singletons. This clonotype has at least ten counts. Its specificity is unknown. This receptor was obtained from a woman in her thirties or forties in good health. V and J are TRBV24-1 and TRBJ2-2; TRBD1 agrees at 9 bases. The sequenced material came from PBMCs. CDR3 amino acids: CATKDRGEGGELFF. The CDR3 nucleotides are TGTGCCACTAAGGACAGGGGTGAAGGCGGGGAGCTGTTTTTT.